These 26 T cell receptor beta chains came from one sample sequenced in a study of T cell changes during pregnancy in multiple sclerosis. The assay was immunoSEQ multiplex PCR, and TCRdb's table has in-frame clones only and misses some. The sample has tens of thousands of clones, roughly nine tenths seen once. The specimen comprised PBMCs, sampled in the first trimester of pregnancy. These receptors were collected from a female donor in good health, serving as a control in a pregnancy study. Some clones in this sample may be carry-over from other donors' samples.

This sequence joins TRBV11-3 and TRBJ2-1; no clear D gene. The germline V gene has CDR1 SGHNT and CDR2 YENEEA. V dropped 1 base and J dropped 5 bases, with 6 bases sitting between them. This CDR3 region has 13 residues. The CDR3 here is CASSLARNNEQFF. CDR3 DNA sequence: TGTGCCAGCAGCTTAGCCAGGAACAATGAGCAGTTCTTC.

V usage is TRBV5-1 and J usage is TRBJ1-4; D gene unclear. Germline V gene lookup returns CDR1 SGHRS and CDR2 YFSETQ. The V end lost 0 bases, the J end lost 0 bases, and 9 bases lay between the germline ends. The length of the CDR3 is 16 residues. The CDR3 loop reads CASSLAGGATNEKLFF. The CDR3 nucleotides read TGCGCCAGCAGCTTGGCCGGCGGGGCAACTAATGAAAAACTGTTTTTT.

This clone showed up just once. The V gene is TRBV7-2, the J gene TRBJ2-7; 8 bases map to TRBD2. Trimming cost V 3 bases and J 3 bases; bases outside gene matches: 1. Germline-derived CDR1 and CDR2 are SGHTA and FQGNSA. The length of the CDR3 is 13 residues. Here the CDR3 DNA reads TGTGCCAGCAGCTTCCTAGCGGGCTACGAGCAGTACTTC. Its protein product is CASSFLAGYEQYF.

The chain has TRBV18 and TRBJ2-3; 9 bases map to TRBD2. J gave up 6 bases and V 4 bases, and 8 bases lay outside the gene matches. Germline V gene data show CDR1 as KGHSH and CDR2 as LQKENI. The CDR3 has 15 amino acids. The CDR3 sequence: CASSREAGGIDTQYF. In nucleotides, the CDR3 is TGTGCCAGCTCACGCGAAGCGGGGGGTATTGATACGCAGTATTTT.

The V and J genes are TRBV6-5 and TRBJ1-3; weak D call: TRBD1 (5 bases). The CDR3 runs to 16 residues. Deletions cut 4 bases from V and 0 bases from J, with 13 bases between. CDR1 and CDR2 (germline): MNHEY, SVGAGI. The CDR3 reads CASSSTAGSSGNTIYF. CDR3 nucleotide sequence: TGTGCCAGCAGTTCGACAGCCGGAAGCTCTGGAAACACCATATATTTT.

V usage is TRBV28 and J usage is TRBJ1-2; no firm D call. The CDR3 is 12 residues long. V lost 2 bases and J lost 4, with 5 bases in between. Per the germline V gene, CDR1 is MDHEN and CDR2 is SYDVKM. This chain's CDR3 is CASSLGAYGYTF. In nucleotides, the CDR3 is TGTGCCAGCAGTTTAGGAGCCTATGGCTACACCTTC.

The count of this clone is one. The chain employs TRBV6-4 and TRBJ2-1; 10 nucleotides line up with TRBD2. The CDR3 loop spans 15 amino acids. Per germline, CDR1 MRHNA and CDR2 SNTAGT. V gave up 4 bases and J gave up 0 bases; unmatched junction bases: 0. The CDR3 loop reads CASSASGGSYNEQFF. The CDR3 nucleotides are TGTGCCAGCAGTGCTAGCGGGGGCTCCTACAATGAGCAGTTCTTC.

V gene TRBV4-3 combines with J gene TRBJ2-5; 7 bases align to TRBD2. The CDR3 contains 18 residues. Germline CDR1 reads LGHNA; CDR2 reads YSLEER. With 1 base clipped from V and 6 bases from J, the junction kept 17 bases outside the gene matches. CDR3 DNA: TGCGCCAGCAGCCAAGGAAACGGCGGCGCTAGCGGCGATCAGACCCAGTACTTC. Amino acid sequence: CASSQGNGGASGDQTQYF.

The chain has TRBV7-2 and TRBJ2-5; D perhaps matches TRBD2 (5 bases). The CDR3 has 15 amino acids. The V gene lost 5 bases and the J gene lost 2 bases, with 15 bases spanning the gap. Germline V gene sequence: CDR1 SGHTA, CDR2 FQGNSA. The CDR3 loop reads CASSRTSGPQETQYF. As DNA, the CDR3 is TGTGCCAGCAGCAGAACGAGCGGACCACAAGAGACCCAGTACTTC.

This clone occurred many times. The V and J genes are TRBV25-1 and TRBJ2-7; D call uncertain. Germline-derived CDR1 and CDR2 are MGHDK and SYGVNS. The CDR3 has 13 residues. Trimming took 0 bases from V and 6 from J, leaving 9 bases between them. In nucleotides, the CDR3 is TGTGCCAGCAGTGAATATCTAACCGGCGAGCAGTACTTC. Translation: CASSEYLTGEQYF.

CDR3 coding DNA: TGTGCCAGCAGCGTAGGATCAAGCGGGCCAGGTGAGCAGTTCTTC. Protein product: CASSVGSSGPGEQFF. The V and J genes are TRBV9 and TRBJ2-1; a possible D gene is TRBD2 (6 bases). The germline V and J ends were trimmed by 0 bases and 9 bases, with 16 bases remaining between them. Germline CDR1 SGDLS, CDR2 YYNGEE. CDR3 length: 15 amino acids.

The chain joins TRBV6-4 to TRBJ1-2, with D possibly being TRBD1 (5 bases). The CDR3 contains 14 residues. V was trimmed by 2 bases and J by 2 bases, leaving 9 bases between them. Per the germline V gene, CDR1 is MRHNA and CDR2 is SNTAGT. CDR3 bases: TGTGCCAGCAGTGACGCGACAGCGAACTATGGCTACACCTTC. Translating gives CASSDATANYGYTF.

The rearrangement joins TRBV7-6 to TRBJ2-5; TRBD2 is a possible D gene (6 bases). V lost 5 bases, J lost 2 bases, and 12 bases lay in between. CDR1 is SGHVS and CDR2 is FNYEAQ in the germline V gene. This CDR3 comprises 14 residues. CDR3 in amino acids: CASSPRRAQETQYF. DNA for the CDR3: TGTGCCAGCAGCCCGAGGAGGGCACAAGAGACCCAGTACTTC.

In the case of this clone: Other DNA sequences of this sample code for an identical CDR3. The V and J genes are TRBV29-1 and TRBJ2-5; 9 bases align to TRBD1. J lost 4 bases, V lost 6 bases, and 3 bases had no gene match. This CDR3 region has 12 residues. Germline V lookup: CDR1 SQVTM, CDR2 ANQGSEA. CDR3 residues: CSVGTGRETQYF. The CDR3 DNA is TGCAGCGTCGGGACAGGGAGAGAGACCCAGTACTTC.

The V gene is TRBV5-1, the J gene TRBJ2-3; tentatively, D is TRBD2 (5 bases). The germline gives CDR1 SGHRS, CDR2 YFSETQ. V was pared by 3 bases and J by 2 bases, with 7 bases between. This CDR3 region has 13 residues. CDR3: CASSSTNTDTQYF. CDR3 coding DNA: TGCGCCAGCAGCTCGACTAACACAGATACGCAGTATTTT.

This clone is a singleton in its sample. The J gene is TRBJ1-2, the V gene TRBV7-2, with D unresolved. CDR1 is SGHTA, CDR2 FQGNSA, per germline. CDR3 size: 17 residues. With 2 bases removed from V and 4 bases from J, the gap between germline ends came to 20 bases. The CDR3 bases are TGTGCCAGCAGCTTACTCGAGGGCGCCCCCCTCGGCTATGGCTACACCTTC. Its protein is CASSLLEGAPLGYGYTF.

The V and J genes are TRBV5-1 and TRBJ2-1; tentative D call: TRBD1 (6 bases). Per the germline V gene, CDR1 is SGHRS and CDR2 is YFSETQ. V was trimmed by 4 bases and J by 0 bases, leaving 11 bases between them. This CDR3 has 15 residues. CDR3 in DNA: TGCGCCAGCAGCAAGGGGGACAACTCCTACAATGAGCAGTTCTTC. It codes for CASSKGDNSYNEQFF.

The chain combines TRBV18 with TRBJ1-3; weak D call: TRBD1 (6 bases). The ends were cut back, 6 bases at V and 0 bases at J, with 9 bases in the middle. This CDR3 comprises 14 residues. CDR1 is KGHSH and CDR2 is LQKENI in the germline V gene. This CDR3 reads CASSQGGSGNTIYF. CDR3 nucleotide sequence: TGTGCCAGCTCTCAAGGGGGCTCTGGAAACACCATATATTTT. Drawing the rest from reference TRBV18 and TRBJ1-3, the complete variable domain is NAGVMQNPRHLVRRRGQEARLRCSPMKGHSHVYWYRQLPEEGLKFMVYLQKENIIDESGMPKERFSAEFPKEGPSILRIQQVVRGDSAAYFCASSQGGSGNTIYFGEGSWLTVV.

This chain links TRBV27 with TRBJ1-6; D is unclear. V was shortened by 6 bases and J by 0 bases, with 6 bases between the two germline ends. CDR1 is MNHEY and CDR2 is SMNVEV in the germline V gene (reference sequence). The CDR3 has 14 residues. CDR3 amino acids: CASRGSSYNSPLHF. The DNA of the CDR3 is TGTGCCAGCAGGGGGAGCTCCTATAATTCACCCCTCCACTTT.

J is TRBJ1-1 and V is TRBV5-1; tentatively, D is TRBD1 (5 bases). Trimming removed 0 bases from V and 10 bases from J, with 10 bases in between. The V gene's germline CDR1 is SGHRS and CDR2 YFSETQ. This CDR3 comprises 12 residues. CDR3 residues: CASSLGGGPAFF. The CDR3 DNA sequence: TGCGCCAGCAGCTTGGGGGGGGGACCAGCTTTCTTT.

The chain carries TRBV28 and TRBJ2-1, with 8 bases that match TRBD2. The CDR3 is made up of 16 amino acids. V was pared by 1 base and J by 7 bases, with 9 bases of the junction left unmatched. Germline CDR1 and CDR2: MDHEN and SYDVKM. CDR3: CASSLLGGGRKNEQFF. As DNA, the CDR3 is TGTGCCAGCAGTTTATTGGGCGGGGGGAGAAAAAATGAGCAGTTCTTC.

This clone came up once. The chain is built from TRBV28 and TRBJ1-5; D unclear. The CDR3 has 14 residues. Trimming removed 3 bases from V and 7 bases from J, with 13 bases in between. CDR1 MDHEN and CDR2 SYDVKM come from the germline V gene. CDR3: CASSFLAASQPQHF. The CDR3 DNA sequence: TGTGCCAGCAGTTTCCTTGCAGCGTCCCAGCCCCAGCATTTT. The variable domain in full, completed from reference TRBV28 and TRBJ1-5, reads DVKVTQSSRYLVKRTGEKVFLECVQDMDHENMFWYRQDPGLGLRLIYFSYDVKMKEKGDIPEGYSVSREKKERFSLILESASTNQTSMYLCASSFLAASQPQHFGDGTRLSIL.

The rearrangement joins TRBV27 to TRBJ2-1; TRBD1 aligns across 11 bases. Germline-derived CDR1 and CDR2 are MNHEY and SMNVEV (reference sequence). The CDR3 runs 15 residues. With 2 bases clipped from V and 3 bases from J, the junction kept 0 bases outside the gene matches. This chain's CDR3 is CASSLGTGGYNEQFF. The CDR3 region has the DNA TGTGCCAGCAGTTTAGGGACAGGGGGCTACAATGAGCAGTTCTTC.

The V call is TRBV13, the J call TRBJ2-1; 8 positions agree with TRBD1. This CDR3 comprises 17 residues. The trim removed 1 base at V and 7 bases at J, leaving 12 bases unmatched. From germline, CDR1 is PRHDT and CDR2 FYEKMQ (reference sequence). This CDR3 reads CASSLEGVDRDENEQFF. CDR3 in DNA: TGTGCCAGCAGCTTAGAGGGGGTGGACAGGGATGAGAATGAGCAGTTCTTC.

The chain joins TRBV15 to TRBJ2-7; 10 bases map to TRBD1. The germline gives CDR1 LNHNV, CDR2 YYDKDF (reference sequence). CDR3 size: 16 residues. The junction had 6 bases not matched to a gene; V was cut back by 4 bases and J by 0 bases. CDR3 DNA: TGTGCCACCAGCACGTACTGGACAGGGGGCTCCTACGAGCAGTACTTC. As protein: CATSTYWTGGSYEQYF.

The V and J genes are TRBV19 and TRBJ2-7; 10 bases fit TRBD2. The CDR3 totals 13 residues. Unmatched junction bases numbered 2, after V lost 6 bases and J lost 3 bases. Germline V gene data show CDR1 as LNHDA and CDR2 as SQIVND (reference sequence). CDR3: CASSRLAGYEQYF. The CDR3 bases are TGTGCCAGTAGCCGACTAGCGGGCTACGAGCAGTACTTC.